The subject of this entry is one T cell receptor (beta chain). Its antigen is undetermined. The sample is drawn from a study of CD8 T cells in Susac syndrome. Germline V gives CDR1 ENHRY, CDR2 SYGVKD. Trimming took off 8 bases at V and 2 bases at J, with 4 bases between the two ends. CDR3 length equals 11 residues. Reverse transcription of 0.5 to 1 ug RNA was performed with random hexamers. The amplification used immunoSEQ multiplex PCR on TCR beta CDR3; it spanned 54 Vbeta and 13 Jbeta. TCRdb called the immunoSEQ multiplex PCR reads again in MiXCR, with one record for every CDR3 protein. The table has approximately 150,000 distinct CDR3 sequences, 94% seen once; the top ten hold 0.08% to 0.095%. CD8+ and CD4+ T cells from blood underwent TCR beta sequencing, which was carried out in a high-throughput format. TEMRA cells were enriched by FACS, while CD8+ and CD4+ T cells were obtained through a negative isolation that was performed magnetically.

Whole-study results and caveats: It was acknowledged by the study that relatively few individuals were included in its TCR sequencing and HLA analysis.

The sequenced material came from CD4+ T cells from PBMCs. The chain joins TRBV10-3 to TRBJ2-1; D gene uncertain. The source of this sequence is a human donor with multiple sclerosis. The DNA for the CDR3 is TGTGCCATCGGAGCCTACAATGAGCAGTTCTTC. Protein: CAIGAYNEQFF.